The clone carrying this TCR beta chain was counted many times. Antigen unknown. This entry comes from a study of T cell repertoires in cytomegalovirus infection. Study as a whole: Public TCR beta signatures provided an indication of both CMV infection and a matching HLA type.

Via MiXCR, TCRdb re-called the reads, giving one row per CDR3 protein. The sample records approximately 140,000 distinct CDR3 sequences, 20% to 30% being singletons. The CDR3 consists of 14 residues. V shed 2 bases and J shed 6 bases, with 11 bases lying between them. Germline V CDR1 and CDR2: SGHKS, YYEKEE (reference sequence). The chain couples TRBV5-5 to TRBJ1-4; D uncertain. This TCR was sampled from a human donor in good health (CMV status not recorded). Some clones in this sample may be carry-over from other donors' samples. What was sequenced was PBMCs, sequenced either directly or after in vitro stimulation (not recorded which). The CDR3 DNA follows: TGTGCCAGCAGCTTTGGGTATGGGGATGAAAAACTGTTTTTT. Protein: CASSFGYGDEKLFF.